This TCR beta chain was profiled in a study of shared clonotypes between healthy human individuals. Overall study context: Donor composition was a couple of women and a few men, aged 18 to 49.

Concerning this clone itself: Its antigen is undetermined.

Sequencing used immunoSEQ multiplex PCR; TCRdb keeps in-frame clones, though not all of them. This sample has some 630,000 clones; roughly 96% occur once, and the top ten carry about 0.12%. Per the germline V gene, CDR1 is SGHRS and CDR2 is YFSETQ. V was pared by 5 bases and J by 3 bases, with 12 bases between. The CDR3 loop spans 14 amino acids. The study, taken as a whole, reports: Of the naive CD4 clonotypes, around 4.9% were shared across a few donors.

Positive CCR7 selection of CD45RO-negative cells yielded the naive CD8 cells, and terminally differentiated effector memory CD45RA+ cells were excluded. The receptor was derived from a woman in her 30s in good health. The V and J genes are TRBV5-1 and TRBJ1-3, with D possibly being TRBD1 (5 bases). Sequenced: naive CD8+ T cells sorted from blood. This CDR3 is CASSRMGDGNTIYF. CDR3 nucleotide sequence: TGCGCCAGCAGTCGCATGGGGGATGGAAACACCATATATTTT.